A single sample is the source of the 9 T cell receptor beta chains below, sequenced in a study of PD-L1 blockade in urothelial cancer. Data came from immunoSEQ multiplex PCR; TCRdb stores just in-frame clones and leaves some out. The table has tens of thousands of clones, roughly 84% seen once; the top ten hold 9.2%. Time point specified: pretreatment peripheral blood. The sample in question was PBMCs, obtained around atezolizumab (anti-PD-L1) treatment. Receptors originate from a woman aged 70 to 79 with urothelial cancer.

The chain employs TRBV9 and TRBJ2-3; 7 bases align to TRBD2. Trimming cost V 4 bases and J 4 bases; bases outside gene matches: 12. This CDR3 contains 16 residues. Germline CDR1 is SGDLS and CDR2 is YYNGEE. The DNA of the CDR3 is TGTGCCAGCAGCCCCGGACTAGTTTCATTCGCAGATACGCAGTATTTT. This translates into CASSPGLVSFADTQYF.

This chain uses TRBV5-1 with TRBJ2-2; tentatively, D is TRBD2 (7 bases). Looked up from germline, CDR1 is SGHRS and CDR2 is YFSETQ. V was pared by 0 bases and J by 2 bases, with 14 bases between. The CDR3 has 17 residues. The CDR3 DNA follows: TGCGCCAGCAGCTTGGCACAGGGCGGGGGAAACACCGGGGAGCTGTTTTTT. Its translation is CASSLAQGGGNTGELFF.

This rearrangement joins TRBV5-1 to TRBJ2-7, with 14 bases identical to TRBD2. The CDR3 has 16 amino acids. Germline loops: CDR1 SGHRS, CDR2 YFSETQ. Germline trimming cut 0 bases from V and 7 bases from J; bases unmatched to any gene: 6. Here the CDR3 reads CASSLAMTSGRGEQYF. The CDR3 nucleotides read TGCGCCAGCAGCTTGGCCATGACTAGCGGGAGGGGTGAGCAGTACTTC.

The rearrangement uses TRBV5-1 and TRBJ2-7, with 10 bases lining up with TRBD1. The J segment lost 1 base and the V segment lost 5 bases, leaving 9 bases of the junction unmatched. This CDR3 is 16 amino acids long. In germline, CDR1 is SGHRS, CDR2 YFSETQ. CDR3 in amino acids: CASRRGTGANSYEQYF. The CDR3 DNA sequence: TGCGCCAGCAGACGGGGGACAGGGGCAAATTCCTACGAGCAGTACTTC.

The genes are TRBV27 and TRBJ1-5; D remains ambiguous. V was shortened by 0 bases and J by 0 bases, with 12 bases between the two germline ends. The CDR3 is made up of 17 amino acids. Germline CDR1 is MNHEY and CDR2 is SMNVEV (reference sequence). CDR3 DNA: TGTGCCAGCAGTTTATCGGGCAGTTCATATAGCAATCAGCCCCAGCATTTT. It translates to CASSLSGSSYSNQPQHF.

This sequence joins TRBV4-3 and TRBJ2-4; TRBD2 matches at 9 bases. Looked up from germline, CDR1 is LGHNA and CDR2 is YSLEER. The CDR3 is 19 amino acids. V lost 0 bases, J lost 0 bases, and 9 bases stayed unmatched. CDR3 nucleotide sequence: TGCGCCAGCAGCCAAGAAGGGCCTAGCGGGGAACTAGCCAAAAACATTCAGTACTTC. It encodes CASSQEGPSGELAKNIQYF.

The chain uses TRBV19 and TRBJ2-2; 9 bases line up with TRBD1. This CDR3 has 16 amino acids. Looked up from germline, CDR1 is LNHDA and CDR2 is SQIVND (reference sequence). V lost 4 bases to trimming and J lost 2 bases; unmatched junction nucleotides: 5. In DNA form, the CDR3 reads TGTGCCAGTAGTAGCGGGACAGGGAGAAACACCGGGGAGCTGTTTTTT. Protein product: CASSSGTGRNTGELFF.

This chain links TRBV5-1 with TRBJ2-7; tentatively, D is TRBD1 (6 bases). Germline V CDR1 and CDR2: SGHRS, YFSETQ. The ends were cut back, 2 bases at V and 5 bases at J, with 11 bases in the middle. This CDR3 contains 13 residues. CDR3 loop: CASSLQGDHEQYF. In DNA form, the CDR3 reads TGCGCCAGCAGCTTACAGGGTGACCACGAGCAGTACTTC.

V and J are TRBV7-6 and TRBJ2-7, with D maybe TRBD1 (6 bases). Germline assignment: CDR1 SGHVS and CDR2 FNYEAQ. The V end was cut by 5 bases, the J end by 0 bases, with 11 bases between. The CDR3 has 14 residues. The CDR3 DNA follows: TGTGCCAGCAGCCCAAGGGACACCTCCTACGAGCAGTACTTC. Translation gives CASSPRDTSYEQYF.